These T cell receptor beta chains were read from a single sample in a study of T cells in localized non-small cell lung cancer. This table comes from immunoSEQ multiplex PCR, and its TCRdb copy is limited to in-frame clones, with some not included. The sample shows 3,000 to 4,000 clones, 35% to 40% of them seen only once. The sample consisted of normal lung tissue next to the tumor, taken before any cancer treatment. The receptors derive from a woman between 35 and 70 years old with stage I lung adenocarcinoma. Each CDR3 is given with its conserved first and last residue. The D gene is left open where the match is weak. A clone size is listed for some rows: how often the clone was seen (once, few, many), or a class if it is expanded.

TRBV10-2	-	TRBJ2-3	-	TGCGCCAGCGGGGTAAGCACAGATACGCAGTATTTT	CASGVSTDTQYF
TRBV6-8	-	TRBJ1-2	-	TGTGCCACCTCTACGCTGGACGGCTATGGCTACACCTTC	CATSTLDGYGYTF
TRBV23-1	TRBD2	TRBJ2-3	-	TGCGCCAGCACCCAATGGGGAGGGACTAGCGGGTATACGCAGTATTTT	CASTQWGGTSGYTQYF
TRBV5-1	TRBD2	TRBJ2-1	once	TGCGCCAGCAGCTCTGGGGGAGGGCTGTACAATGAGCAGTTCTTC	CASSSGGGLYNEQFF
TRBV28	-	TRBJ2-1	-	TGTGCCAGCATGCTCGGGGGCTACAATGAGCAGTTCTTC	CASMLGGYNEQFF
TRBV30	-	TRBJ2-3	-	TGTGCCTGGAGTGTCGCGGGGACGAACACAGATACGCAGTATTTT	CAWSVAGTNTDTQYF
TRBV6-7	TRBD1	TRBJ2-1	few	TGTGCCAGCAGACCGGGACAGGGGTTCAATGAGCAGTTCTTC	CASRPGQGFNEQFF
TRBV11-3	TRBD1	TRBJ1-1	-	TGTGCCAGCAGCCAAGGCTTCGGGACAGTGAACACTGAAGCTTTCTTT	CASSQGFGTVNTEAFF
TRBV6-8	-	TRBJ2-7	-	TGTGCCAGCACAGGACAGACCTTGGACTTATACGAGCAGTACTTC	CASTGQTLDLYEQYF
TRBV19	TRBD2	TRBJ2-2	-	TGTGCCAGTAGTATAAGGCTAGCGGGCAATACCTATACCGGGGAGCTGTTTTTT	CASSIRLAGNTYTGELFF
TRBV29-1	TRBD1	TRBJ2-5	once	TGCAGCGTTGAGGGCAGTCAGGGGGCTCGCCAAGAGACCCAGTACTTC	CSVEGSQGARQETQYF
TRBV28	-	TRBJ1-3	few	TGTGCCAGCAGTTGGGGATTCGGAAACACCATATATTTT	CASSWGFGNTIYF
TRBV19	TRBD1	TRBJ1-2	-	TGTGCCAGTAACAGGGGGTTATTCGGAGGCTACACCTTC	CASNRGLFGGYTF
TRBV19	TRBD2	TRBJ2-1	-	TGTGCCAGTAGTATCTCTAGGACTAGCAATGAGCAGTTCTTC	CASSISRTSNEQFF
TRBV29-1	-	TRBJ2-1	few	TGCAGCGTTGACCGGGGCGGAGGTGAGCAGTTCTTC	CSVDRGGGEQFF
TRBV2	TRBD2	TRBJ2-1	-	TGTGCCAGCAGTGTGACTAGCGACAATGAGCAGTTCTTC	CASSVTSDNEQFF
TRBV6-1	-	TRBJ2-3	few	TGTGCCAGCAGTGAAGGGGCAGGGGCTTTCACAGATACGCAGTATTTT	CASSEGAGAFTDTQYF
TRBV19	-	TRBJ1-2	-	TGTGCCAGTAAGGGGGACATAACCAACTATGGCTACACCTTC	CASKGDITNYGYTF
TRBV30	TRBD2	TRBJ2-7	-	TGTGCCTACCATAGCGGGAGTTACTACGAGCAGTACTTC	CAYHSGSYYEQYF
TRBV18	-	TRBJ1-1	-	TGTGCCAGCTCACCCAGGACAGCTCCGAACACTGAAGCTTTCTTT	CASSPRTAPNTEAFF
TRBV30	TRBD2	TRBJ2-1	few	TGTGCCTGGAGTGTCTCCGGACTAGTTCAGTTCTTC	CAWSVSGLVQFF
TRBV5-1	TRBD1	TRBJ2-3	-	TGCGCCAGCAGCGAAGGGACAGGGGGGTCCACAGATACGCAGTATTTT	CASSEGTGGSTDTQYF
TRBV28	TRBD1	TRBJ1-3	-	TGTGCCATCCAAAACAGGGGATCAGCTGGAAACACCATATATTTT	CAIQNRGSAGNTIYF
TRBV29-1	TRBD1	TRBJ2-7	-	TGCAGCGTTGGGGGGACAGGGGGCGCCTCCGAGCAGTACTTC	CSVGGTGGASEQYF
TRBV19	-	TRBJ2-7	-	TGTGCCAGTAGTATTCGCCCCAGAGGGCTCGAGCAGTACTTC	CASSIRPRGLEQYF
TRBV30	-	TRBJ1-5	-	TGTGCCTGGAGTAGAGATAGCAATCAGCCCCAGCATTTT	CAWSRDSNQPQHF
TRBV5-1	-	TRBJ2-2	once	TGCGCCAGCAGCGAGTCCCGGGCCTCTGGGGGCGGGGAGCTGTTTTTT	CASSESRASGGGELFF
TRBV6-8	-	TRBJ2-7	-	TGTGCCAGCAGTTACTCCGGCGGAACCTACGAGCAGTACTTC	CASSYSGGTYEQYF